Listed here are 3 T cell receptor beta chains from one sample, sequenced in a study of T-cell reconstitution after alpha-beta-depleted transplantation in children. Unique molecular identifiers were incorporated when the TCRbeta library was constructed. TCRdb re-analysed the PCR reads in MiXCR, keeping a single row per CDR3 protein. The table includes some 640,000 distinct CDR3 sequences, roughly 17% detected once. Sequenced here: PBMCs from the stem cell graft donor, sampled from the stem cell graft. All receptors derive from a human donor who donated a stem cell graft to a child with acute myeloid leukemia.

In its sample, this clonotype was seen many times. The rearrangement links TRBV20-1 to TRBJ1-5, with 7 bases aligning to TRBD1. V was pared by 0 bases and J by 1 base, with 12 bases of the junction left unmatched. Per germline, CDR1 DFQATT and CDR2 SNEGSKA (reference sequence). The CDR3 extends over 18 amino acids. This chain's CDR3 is CSARDQRQGVRSNQPQHF. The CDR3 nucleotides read TGCAGTGCTAGAGACCAACGGCAGGGGGTTCGAAGCAATCAGCCCCAGCATTTT.

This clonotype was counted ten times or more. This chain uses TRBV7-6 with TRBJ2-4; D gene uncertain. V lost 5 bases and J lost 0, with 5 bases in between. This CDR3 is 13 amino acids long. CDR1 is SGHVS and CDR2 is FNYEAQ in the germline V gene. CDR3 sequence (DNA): TGTGCCAGCAGCCGGGTAGCCAAAAACATTCAGTACTTC. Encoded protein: CASSRVAKNIQYF.

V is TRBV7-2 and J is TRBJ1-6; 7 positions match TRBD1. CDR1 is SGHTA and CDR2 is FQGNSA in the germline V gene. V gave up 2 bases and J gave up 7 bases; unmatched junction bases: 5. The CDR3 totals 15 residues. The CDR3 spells CASSLYGTENSPLHF. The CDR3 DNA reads TGTGCCAGCAGCTTATACGGGACAGAGAATTCACCCCTCCACTTT. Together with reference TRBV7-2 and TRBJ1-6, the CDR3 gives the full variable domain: GAGVSQSPSNKVTEKGKDVELRCDPISGHTALYWYRQSLGQGLEFLIYFQGNSAPDKSGLPSDRFSAERTGGSVSTLTIQRTQQEDSAVYLCASSLYGTENSPLHFGNGTRLTVT.